This T cell receptor beta chain derives from a study of blood T cell repertoires in COVID-19. Study-level background: Acute and convalescent COVID-19 specimens originated in the United States, Italy and Spain. PBMCs, B-cell-depleted T cells, or T cells were the source of the cDNA or gDNA that made up the material.

Per the study methods: Amplification of reference gene primers was used by the study to estimate nucleated cell counts. Some clones are missing from TCRdb's copy, which holds only in-frame ones; the method was immunoSEQ multiplex PCR. V and J calls plus clone size are reproduced from that table; the DNA served to infer D and trimming. The profile shows some 130,000 clones, around 80% of them singletons. Germline CDR1 is MNHNY and CDR2 is SVGAGI (reference sequence). Between the trimmed V and J ends, which lost 6 bases and 9 bases, there was a span of 15 bases. The CDR3 sequence is 14 residues long. The chain recombines TRBV6-6 with TRBJ1-6, with D possibly matching TRBD1 (6 bases). Material: peripheral blood. This sequence was found in a man between 65 and 85 years old with acute or convalescent COVID-19. The CDR3 spells CASRYQGSGSPLHF. The CDR3 coding sequence is TGTGCCAGCAGGTACCAGGGGAGTGGTTCACCCCTCCACTTT.